This entry is about one TCR beta chain. Its target is unknown. Each patient's relapse followed autologous stem cell transplantation, and brentuximab vedotin exposure varied. These data come from a study of PD-1 blockade in classical Hodgkin lymphoma. Study conclusions and caveats: Whatever underlies the repertoire differences (possibly disease activity or prior therapy) remains undefined.

The assay was immunoSEQ multiplex PCR, and TCRdb's table has in-frame clones only and misses some. The data contain 40,000 to 45,000 clones, around three quarters of them singletons. The germline V gene encodes CDR1 KGHSH and CDR2 LQKENI. V trimming: 3 bases; J trimming: 4 bases; junction bases outside the gene matches: 3. CDR3 length: 15 residues. The chain links TRBV18 to TRBJ2-5, with 12 bases fitting TRBD1. The sequence was collected from a human donor with classical Hodgkin lymphoma. Material: peripheral blood mononuclear cells (PBMCs), obtained at baseline. This chain's CDR3 is CASSPGTGGIETQYF. Written as DNA, the CDR3 is TGTGCCAGCTCACCTGGGACAGGGGGCATAGAGACCCAGTACTTC.